These 26 T cell receptor beta chains share one sample of origin, sequenced in a study of CD8 T cells in Susac syndrome. Reverse transcription of roughly 0.45 to 1 ug RNA used random hexamers. TCRdb analysed the immunoSEQ multiplex PCR reads with MiXCR anew, one entry per CDR3 protein. The sample holds approximately 77,000 distinct CDR3 sequences; 85% to 95% are singletons and the top ten take about 0.52%. Sequenced: CD4+ T cells from PBMCs. The receptors come from a human donor with Susac syndrome.

V and J are TRBV12-3 or TRBV12-4 and TRBJ2-7, with D hard to call. The V end was cut by 4 bases, the J end by 0 bases, with 13 bases between. The CDR3 loop spans 15 amino acids. This CDR3 is CASSSRAVFSYEQYF. In nucleotides, the CDR3 is TGTGCCAGCAGTTCCCGCGCGGTGTTCTCCTACGAGCAGTACTTC.

V usage is TRBV7-2 and J usage is TRBJ2-5; 8 bases are a match to TRBD2. Germline loops: CDR1 SGHTA, CDR2 FQGNSA. CDR3 size: 16 residues. Trimming took 1 base from V and 1 from J; bases not matched to a gene: 5. The CDR3 protein is CASSLEAGGLQETQYF. DNA for the CDR3: TGTGCCAGCAGCTTAGAGGCGGGGGGACTCCAAGAGACCCAGTACTTC. The entire variable domain, with the rest obtained from reference TRBV7-2 and TRBJ2-5, is as follows: GAGVSQSPSNKVTEKGKDVELRCDPISGHTALYWYRQSLGQGLEFLIYFQGNSAPDKSGLPSDRFSAERTGGSVSTLTIQRTQQEDSAVYLCASSLEAGGLQETQYFGPGTRLLVL.

This chain links TRBV20-1 with TRBJ1-5; D gene uncertain. This CDR3 is 13 amino acids long. Germline assignment: CDR1 DFQATT and CDR2 SNEGSKA (reference sequence). The V end lost 4 bases, the J end lost 0 bases, and 7 bases lay between the germline ends. CDR3 region: CSATTDSNQPQHF. The CDR3 region has the DNA TGCAGTGCTACAACCGATAGCAATCAGCCCCAGCATTTT.

This clonotype is a singleton in its sample. This rearrangement joins TRBV4-1 to TRBJ1-5, with a weak D call TRBD1 (6 bases). CDR3 length equals 20 residues. The ends were cut back, 4 bases at V and 1 base at J, with 26 bases in the middle. Germline loops: CDR1 MGHRA, CDR2 YSYEKL. CDR3 protein: CASSRSRTVGVVFSNQPQHF. The CDR3 DNA follows: TGCGCCAGCAGCCGCTCTAGGACAGTCGGGGTGGTTTTCAGCAATCAGCCCCAGCATTTT.

The chain is built from TRBV25-1 and TRBJ2-3; 7 bases are a match to TRBD2. V lost 6 bases, J lost 2 bases, and 5 bases stayed unmatched. The CDR3 sequence is 14 residues long. Germline V gene data show CDR1 as MGHDK and CDR2 as SYGVNS. The CDR3 loop reads CASSRRGVTDTQYF. The CDR3 coding sequence is TGTGCCAGCAGCCGCCGGGGGGTCACAGATACGCAGTATTTT. Supplemented by reference TRBV25-1 and TRBJ2-3, the full variable domain reads EADIYQTPRYLVIGTGKKITLECSQTMGHDKMYWYQQDPGMELHLIHYSYGVNSTEKGDLSSESTVSRIRTEHFPLTLESARPSHTSQYLCASSRRGVTDTQYFGPGTRLTVL.

In its sample, this clonotype was seen once. The chain employs TRBV9 and TRBJ2-2; 10 bases fit TRBD2. The CDR3 extends over 17 amino acids. Trimming cost V 1 base and J 4 bases; bases outside gene matches: 7. Germline CDR1 is SGDLS and CDR2 is YYNGEE. The DNA for the CDR3 is TGTGCCAGCAGCGTACTTCCCGGGACTAGCGCCACCGGGGAGCTGTTTTTT. Encoded protein: CASSVLPGTSATGELFF.

CDR3 amino acids: CASSPGDRGAETQYF. Written as DNA, the CDR3 is TGCGCCAGCAGCCCCGGGGATAGAGGGGCGGAGACCCAGTACTTC. The chain employs TRBV5-1 and TRBJ2-5; D tentatively reads TRBD1 or TRBD2 (5 bases each). Trimming stripped 4 bases from V and 5 bases from J, with 18 bases between. The germline CDR1 and CDR2 sequences are SGHRS and YFSETQ. The CDR3 covers 15 residues.

The chain has TRBV12-3 or TRBV12-4 and TRBJ2-5, with TRBD1 matching over 9 bases. The CDR3 spans 15 residues. V trimming: 6 bases; J trimming: 1 base; junction bases outside the gene matches: 6. The DNA for the CDR3 is TGTGCCAGCAGCTCCGGGACAGGGCCCCAAGAGACCCAGTACTTC. It specifies CASSSGTGPQETQYF.

The gene calls are TRBV7-9 and TRBJ2-1; D gene unclear. This CDR3 region has 15 residues. V was trimmed by 5 bases and J by 6 bases, leaving 17 bases between them. Germline V gene data show CDR1 as SEHNR and CDR2 as FQNEAQ (reference sequence). The CDR3 reads CASSQYRAKSNEQFF. The CDR3 DNA follows: TGTGCCAGCAGCCAGTACCGGGCCAAGAGCAATGAGCAGTTCTTC. Using reference TRBV7-9 and TRBJ2-1 for the parts outside the CDR3, the full variable domain is DTGVSQNPRHKITKRGQNVTFRCDPISEHNRLYWYRQTLGQGPEFLTYFQNEAQLEKSRLLSDRFSAERPKGSFSTLEIQRTEQGDSAMYLCASSQYRAKSNEQFFGPGTRLTVL.

The rearrangement uses TRBV3-1 and TRBJ1-3, with TRBD1 as a possible D gene (5 bases). The germline gives CDR1 LGHDT, CDR2 YNNKEL (reference sequence). The CDR3 is 15 amino acids. V lost 2 bases, J lost 8 bases, and 16 bases lay in between. CDR3 coding DNA: TGTGCCAGCAGCCAAATATCCAGGGTTGTGGACACCATATATTTT. Encoded protein: CASSQISRVVDTIYF. The full variable domain, completed using reference TRBV3-1 and TRBJ1-3, is DTAVSQTPKYLVTQMGNDKSIKCEQNLGHDTMYWYKQDSKKFLKIMFSYNNKELIINETVPNRFSPKSPDKAHLNLHINSLELGDSAVYFCASSQISRVVDTIYFGEGSWLTVV.

The DNA for the CDR3 is TGTGCCAGCAGCTTAGGGGACACCGGCTACACCTTC. Translated: CASSLGDTGYTF. The J gene is TRBJ1-2, the V gene TRBV7-9; D may be TRBD1 (6 bases). This CDR3 has 12 residues. The germline V gene encodes CDR1 SEHNR and CDR2 FQNEAQ (reference sequence). V lost 1 base to trimming and J lost 8 bases, with 8 bases between them. The full variable domain, with the rest looked up from reference TRBV7-9 and TRBJ1-2, is DTGVSQNPRHKITKRGQNVTFRCDPISEHNRLYWYRQTLGQGPEFLTYFQNEAQLEKSRLLSDRFSAERPKGSFSTLEIQRTEQGDSAMYLCASSLGDTGYTFGSGTRLTVV.

This chain links TRBV7-9 with TRBJ2-5; D unclear. Germline V gene sequence: CDR1 SEHNR, CDR2 FQNEAQ (reference sequence). The CDR3 is 14 amino acids. V was trimmed by 4 bases and J by 5 bases, leaving 14 bases between them. The CDR3 region is CASSSHMGSETQYF. As DNA, the CDR3 is TGTGCCAGCAGCTCCCACATGGGTTCGGAGACCCAGTACTTC.

V and J are TRBV7-2 and TRBJ2-5, with D uncertain. The CDR3 is 13 residues long. The V gene lost 2 bases and the J gene lost 4 bases, with 8 bases spanning the gap. Germline V gene lookup returns CDR1 SGHTA and CDR2 FQGNSA. CDR3 amino acids: CASSLRRSETQYF. In DNA form, the CDR3 reads TGTGCCAGCAGCTTAAGGAGATCAGAGACCCAGTACTTC.

The chain is built from TRBV5-1 and TRBJ2-1; 13 bases line up with TRBD2. Germline V gives CDR1 SGHRS, CDR2 YFSETQ. This CDR3 has 17 amino acids. V trimming: 0 bases; J trimming: 2 bases; junction bases outside the gene matches: 2. The CDR3 loop reads CASSLEGLAGPYNEQFF. In DNA form, the CDR3 reads TGCGCCAGCAGCTTGGAGGGACTAGCGGGACCCTACAATGAGCAGTTCTTC.

V usage is TRBV9 and J usage is TRBJ2-6, with D perhaps assigned TRBD1 or TRBD2 (6 bases each). Trimming cost V 4 bases and J 0 bases, with 17 bases left between them. The CDR3 loop spans 18 amino acids. The germline CDR1 and CDR2 sequences are SGDLS and YYNGEE. CDR3 region: CASSMRTVGGSGANVLTF. DNA of the CDR3: TGTGCCAGCAGCATGAGGACAGTGGGAGGCTCTGGGGCCAACGTCCTGACTTTC.

The genes are TRBV7-2 and TRBJ2-1; TRBD1 is a possible D gene (5 bases). Germline assignment: CDR1 SGHTA and CDR2 FQGNSA. Trimming shortened V by 5 bases and J by 5 bases, and 19 bases separated the two germline ends. The CDR3 has 16 residues. The CDR3 nucleotides read TGTGCCAGCAGCAAACAGCCACAGGTGGACGACAATGAGCAGTTCTTC. Amino acids: CASSKQPQVDDNEQFF.

The chain links TRBV6-2 or TRBV6-3 to TRBJ1-2; D is unclear. Deletions cut 5 bases from V and 12 bases from J, with 10 bases between. The CDR3 loop spans 10 amino acids. The germline V gene has CDR1 MNHEY and CDR2 SVGEGT. CDR3 sequence reads: CASSDGLHTF. Here the CDR3 DNA reads TGTGCCAGCAGTGACGGATTGCACACCTTC.

CDR3 in amino acids: CASSFSGRNSNQPQHF. The CDR3 DNA follows: TGTGCCAGCAGCTTCAGCGGCCGGAATAGCAATCAGCCCCAGCATTTT. The V call is TRBV7-2, the J call TRBJ1-5, with D unresolved. CDR3 length: 16 residues. Germline V gives CDR1 SGHTA, CDR2 FQGNSA. Deletions cut 3 bases from V and 0 bases from J, with 12 bases between. Looking up the rest from reference TRBV7-2 and TRBJ1-5 gives the full variable domain: GAGVSQSPSNKVTEKGKDVELRCDPISGHTALYWYRQSLGQGLEFLIYFQGNSAPDKSGLPSDRFSAERTGGSVSTLTIQRTQQEDSAVYLCASSFSGRNSNQPQHFGDGTRLSIL.

This chain joins TRBV4-2 and TRBJ2-1, with D hard to call. The CDR3 spans 13 residues. Per germline, CDR1 LGHNA and CDR2 YNFKEQ. V was trimmed by 0 bases and J by 9 bases, leaving 9 bases between them. CDR3 sequence reads: CASSQDGLTEQFF. The CDR3 DNA reads TGTGCCAGCAGCCAAGATGGGTTAACTGAGCAGTTCTTC.

V usage is TRBV6-5 and J usage is TRBJ1-2; TRBD1 aligns across 7 bases. Germline CDR1 and CDR2: MNHEY and SVGAGI. The CDR3 runs to 18 residues. Trimming cost V 3 bases and J 0 bases; bases outside gene matches: 13. Written as DNA, the CDR3 is TGTGCCAGCAGTTATTCCTCCGGGACAGCCCGAGCTAACTATGGCTACACCTTC. Amino acids: CASSYSSGTARANYGYTF.

The V call is TRBV24-1, the J call TRBJ2-5, with D possibly matching TRBD1 (6 bases). The CDR3 covers 15 residues. V dropped 4 bases and J dropped 3 bases, with 14 bases sitting between them. Germline CDR1 is KGHDR and CDR2 is SFDVKD. In DNA, the CDR3 is TGTGCCACCAGTGACCCCAGGGGTCCGGAAGAGACCCAGTACTTC. Translation: CATSDPRGPEETQYF.

As to this clonotype: At one of its ends the junction is not consistent with the germline gene, which may arise from a read error. This chain connects TRBV3-1 to TRBJ1-2; 8 nucleotides align to TRBD1. The CDR3 consists of 11 residues. Germline CDR1 and CDR2: LGHDT and YNNKEL (reference sequence). The CDR3, as DNA: TGTGCCAGCAGCCGGGGACAGGAGACGGTCTTC. It codes for CASSRGQETVF.

The J gene is TRBJ2-7, the V gene TRBV7-9; D unclear. V was cut by 4 bases and J by 6 bases, with 16 bases left in between. Germline lookup yields CDR1 SEHNR and CDR2 FQNEAQ (reference sequence). The CDR3 spans 14 residues. The CDR3 reads CASSSPTPMGEQYF. CDR3 bases: TGTGCCAGCAGCTCACCCACCCCTATGGGCGAGCAGTACTTC.

The chain is built from TRBV20-1 and TRBJ2-1, with D possibly being TRBD1 or TRBD2 (6 bases each). CDR1 is DFQATT, CDR2 SNEGSKA, per germline (reference sequence). Trimming left V 3 bases short and J 0 bases short, with 21 bases between. The CDR3 totals 18 residues. This CDR3 is CSARRGVRKLISYNEQFF. CDR3 bases: TGCAGTGCTAGGAGGGGGGTTCGAAAGTTAATCTCCTACAATGAGCAGTTCTTC.

A single count supports this clonotype. CDR3 protein: CASSFYRATSYNEQFF. CDR3 nucleotides: TGCGCCAGCAGCTTCTACAGGGCAACCTCCTACAATGAGCAGTTCTTC. The J gene is TRBJ2-1, the V gene TRBV5-1; a weak D match, TRBD1 (6 bases). Deletions cut 2 bases from V and 0 bases from J, with 12 bases between. The germline V gene encodes CDR1 SGHRS and CDR2 YFSETQ. The CDR3 consists of 16 residues.

The chain links TRBV20-1 to TRBJ2-3; 15 nucleotides match TRBD2. The CDR3 extends over 14 amino acids. Germline V lookup: CDR1 DFQATT, CDR2 SNEGSKA (reference sequence). V gave up 5 bases and J gave up 6 bases; unmatched junction bases: 3. The CDR3 DNA reads TGCAGTGCTCGGACTAGCGGGAGGGCCGATACGCAGTATTTT. This translates into CSARTSGRADTQYF.